Following are 14 T cell receptor beta chains from one sample sequenced in a study of a mutant IDH1 vaccine in newly diagnosed glioma. Only in-frame clones appear in the TCRdb table, and some are missing; sequencing was by immunoSEQ multiplex PCR. Here the sample spans 75,000 to 100,000 clones, over 75% being singletons. The time point denotes: baseline, week 1 (first vaccination visit). Noted treatment: pre-vaccination baseline after standard-of-care therapy. The material sequenced was PBMCs, taken from a glioma patient treated with radiotherapy, temozolomide or both. Receptors were obtained from a middle-aged man with glioma. Some clones in this sample may be carry-over from other donors' samples.

J is TRBJ1-5 and V is TRBV19, with 8 bases identical to TRBD1. With 4 bases clipped from V and 6 bases from J, the junction kept 8 bases outside the gene matches. Germline V lookup: CDR1 LNHDA, CDR2 SQIVND (reference sequence). This CDR3 has 15 amino acids. The CDR3 is CASSTGQGMVQPQHF. As DNA, the CDR3 is TGTGCCAGTAGTACCGGACAGGGAATGGTTCAGCCCCAGCATTTT.

This chain links TRBV5-6 with TRBJ2-3; D call uncertain. The germline gives CDR1 SGHDT, CDR2 YYEEEE. This CDR3 is built from 13 residues. V gave up 0 bases and J gave up 9 bases, with 11 bases separating them. CDR3 protein: CASSLARSATQYF. The CDR3 coding sequence is TGTGCCAGCAGCTTGGCGCGGTCAGCAACGCAGTATTTT.

The chain combines TRBV4-2 with TRBJ1-4, with 7 positions matching TRBD1. Germline CDR1 is LGHNA and CDR2 is YNFKEQ. The CDR3 is 14 residues long. J gave up 5 bases and V 3 bases, and 3 bases lay outside the gene matches. In nucleotides, the CDR3 is TGTGCCAGCAGCCACCCGGACAGGAATGAAAAACTGTTTTTT. Translation gives CASSHPDRNEKLFF.

This chain connects TRBV9 to TRBJ1-1; no reliable D call. CDR1 is SGDLS and CDR2 is YYNGEE in the germline V gene. V gave up 0 bases and J gave up 0 bases, with 6 bases separating them. The CDR3 runs to 14 residues. CDR3 in amino acids: CASSVAGLNTEAFF. The CDR3 region has the DNA TGTGCCAGCAGCGTAGCCGGGCTGAACACTGAAGCTTTCTTT.

The V and J genes are TRBV19 and TRBJ1-2, with 7 positions matching TRBD1. V lost 8 bases to trimming and J lost 3 bases; unmatched junction nucleotides: 12. There are 15 residues in the CDR3. Looked up from germline, CDR1 is LNHDA and CDR2 is SQIVND (reference sequence). The CDR3 sequence is CASAANRGLYYGYTF. CDR3 coding DNA: TGTGCCAGTGCCGCAAACAGGGGTTTATACTATGGCTACACCTTC.

The chain employs TRBV6-1 and TRBJ1-2; tentative D call: TRBD1 (6 bases). The CDR3 loop spans 15 amino acids. CDR1 and CDR2 (germline): MNHNS, SASEGT. Trimming took off 6 bases at V and 6 bases at J, with 20 bases between the two ends. The CDR3 nucleotides read TGTGCCAGCAGGTTCACAGGGCCTCTGAGGAATGGCTACACCTTC. Its protein product is CASRFTGPLRNGYTF.

The chain combines TRBV29-1 with TRBJ2-6; tentative D call: TRBD1 (6 bases). Germline V lookup: CDR1 SQVTM, CDR2 ANQGSEA. The CDR3 is made up of 17 amino acids. Trimming pared 4 bases from V and 2 bases from J, leaving 18 bases between. CDR3 sequence reads: CSVALPQGKAGANVLTF. In DNA form, the CDR3 reads TGCAGCGTTGCCTTACCGCAGGGGAAAGCTGGGGCCAACGTCCTGACTTTC.

J is TRBJ2-7 and V is TRBV14, with TRBD1 identical over 7 bases. Germline lookup yields CDR1 SGHDN and CDR2 FVKESK. The CDR3 sequence is 14 residues long. V was pared by 5 bases and J by 2 bases, with 6 bases of the junction left unmatched. CDR3 loop: CASSKRQGAYEQYF. In DNA, the CDR3 is TGTGCCAGCAGCAAACGACAGGGCGCCTACGAGCAGTACTTC.

The V gene is TRBV20-1, the J gene TRBJ1-1; possibly TRBD1 for D (5 bases). V was trimmed by 5 bases and J by 10 bases, leaving 11 bases between them. The CDR3 contains 10 residues. Germline V lookup: CDR1 DFQATT, CDR2 SNEGSKA (reference sequence). CDR3 amino acids: CSAETRAAFF. CDR3 DNA sequence: TGCAGTGCTGAAACCAGGGCAGCTTTCTTT.

V gene TRBV4-1 combines with J gene TRBJ1-1; D perhaps matches TRBD1 (6 bases). Trimming took off 0 bases at V and 3 bases at J, with 17 bases between the two ends. Germline V lookup: CDR1 MGHRA, CDR2 YSYEKL. CDR3 length: 17 amino acids. CDR3 sequence (DNA): TGCGCCAGCAGCCAAGATTGGGGGGGCGACGGTCACACTGAAGCTTTCTTT. It specifies CASSQDWGGDGHTEAFF.

V is TRBV2 and J is TRBJ1-4; the D is unclear. CDR3 length: 12 amino acids. Between the trimmed V and J ends, which lost 7 bases and 4 bases, there was a span of 7 bases. Germline loops: CDR1 SNHLY, CDR2 FYNNEI. The CDR3: CASKHYNEKLFF. Written as DNA, the CDR3 is TGTGCCAGCAAACACTATAATGAAAAACTGTTTTTT.

The J gene is TRBJ1-1, the V gene TRBV5-6, with D unclear. The germline gives CDR1 SGHDT, CDR2 YYEEEE. The V gene lost 5 bases and the J gene lost 2 bases, with 10 bases spanning the gap. The CDR3 has 13 residues. The CDR3: CASRFQINTEAFF. CDR3 nucleotides: TGTGCCAGCAGATTCCAGATAAACACTGAAGCTTTCTTT.

The chain is built from TRBV6-5 and TRBJ1-5; 8 bases fit TRBD1. CDR1 MNHEY and CDR2 SVGAGI come from the germline V gene. V gave up 5 bases and J gave up 7 bases; unmatched junction bases: 7. CDR3 length: 14 residues. CDR3 sequence reads: CASSKGTGWQPQHF. In DNA, the CDR3 is TGTGCCAGCAGTAAGGGGACAGGCTGGCAGCCCCAGCATTTT.

This sequence joins TRBV6-1 and TRBJ1-1; 9 bases are a match to TRBD1. The V gene's germline CDR1 is MNHNS and CDR2 SASEGT. Trimming removed 3 bases from V and 4 bases from J; junction bases left unmatched: 9. This CDR3 has 16 residues. CDR3 in amino acids: CASSESGWDRATEAFF. The CDR3 nucleotides read TGTGCCAGCAGTGAGTCCGGGTGGGACAGGGCCACTGAAGCTTTCTTT.